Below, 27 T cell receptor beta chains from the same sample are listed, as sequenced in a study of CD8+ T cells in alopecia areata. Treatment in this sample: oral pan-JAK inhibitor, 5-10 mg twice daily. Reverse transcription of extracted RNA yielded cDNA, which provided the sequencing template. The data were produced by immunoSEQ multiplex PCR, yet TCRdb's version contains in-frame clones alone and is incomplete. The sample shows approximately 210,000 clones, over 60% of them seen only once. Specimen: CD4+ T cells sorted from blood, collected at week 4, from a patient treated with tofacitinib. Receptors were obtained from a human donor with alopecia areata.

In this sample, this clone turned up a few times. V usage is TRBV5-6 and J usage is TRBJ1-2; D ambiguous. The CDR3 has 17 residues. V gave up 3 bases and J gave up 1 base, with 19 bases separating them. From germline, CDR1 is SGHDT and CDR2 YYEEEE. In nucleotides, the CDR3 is TGTGCCAGCAGCTCCCTTGCGCGATACGGGTTTAACTATGGCTACACCTTC. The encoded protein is CASSSLARYGFNYGYTF.

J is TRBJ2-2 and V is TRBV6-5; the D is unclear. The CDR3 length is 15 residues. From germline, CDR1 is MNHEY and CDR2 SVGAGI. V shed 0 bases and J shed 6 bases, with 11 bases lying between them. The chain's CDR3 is CASSYSSWGPGELFF. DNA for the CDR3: TGTGCCAGCAGTTACTCGAGCTGGGGTCCCGGGGAGCTGTTTTTT.

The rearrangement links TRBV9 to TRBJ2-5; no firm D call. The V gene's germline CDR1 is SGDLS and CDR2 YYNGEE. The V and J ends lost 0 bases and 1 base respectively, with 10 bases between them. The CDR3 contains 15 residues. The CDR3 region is CASSVAPRFQETQYF. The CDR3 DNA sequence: TGTGCCAGCAGCGTAGCCCCCAGATTCCAAGAGACCCAGTACTTC. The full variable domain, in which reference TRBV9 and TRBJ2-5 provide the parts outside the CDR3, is DSGVTQTPKHLITATGQRVTLRCSPRSGDLSVYWYQQSLDQGLQFLIQYYNGEERAKGNILERFSAQQFPDLHSELNLSSLELGDSALYFCASSVAPRFQETQYFGPGTRLLVL.

This chain's CDR3 is CASRELANEKLFF. Here the CDR3 DNA reads TGTGCCAGCAGAGAGCTTGCTAATGAAAAACTGTTTTTT. The rearrangement joins TRBV2 to TRBJ1-4; D call uncertain. CDR1 is SNHLY, CDR2 FYNNEI, per germline. The CDR3 runs to 13 residues. The V end was cut by 6 bases, the J end by 3 bases, with 8 bases between.

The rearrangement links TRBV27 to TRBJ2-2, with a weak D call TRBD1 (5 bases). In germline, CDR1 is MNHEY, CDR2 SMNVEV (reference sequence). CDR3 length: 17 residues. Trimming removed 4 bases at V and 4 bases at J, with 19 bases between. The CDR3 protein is CASSYRTQGLGTGELFF. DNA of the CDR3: TGTGCCAGCAGTTACCGAACCCAGGGCCTCGGCACCGGGGAGCTGTTTTTT.

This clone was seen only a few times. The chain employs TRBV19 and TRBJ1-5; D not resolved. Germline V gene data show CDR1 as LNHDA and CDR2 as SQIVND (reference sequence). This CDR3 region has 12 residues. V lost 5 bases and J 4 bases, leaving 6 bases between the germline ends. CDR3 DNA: TGTGCCAGTAGTCCGCGGAATCAGCCCCAGCATTTT. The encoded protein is CASSPRNQPQHF.

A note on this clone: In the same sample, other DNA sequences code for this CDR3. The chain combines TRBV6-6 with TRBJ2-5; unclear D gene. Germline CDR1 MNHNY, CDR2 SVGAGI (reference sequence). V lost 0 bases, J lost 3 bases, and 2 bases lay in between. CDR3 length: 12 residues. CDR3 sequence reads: CASSYSKETQYF. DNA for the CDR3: TGTGCCAGCAGTTACTCTAAAGAGACCCAGTACTTC.

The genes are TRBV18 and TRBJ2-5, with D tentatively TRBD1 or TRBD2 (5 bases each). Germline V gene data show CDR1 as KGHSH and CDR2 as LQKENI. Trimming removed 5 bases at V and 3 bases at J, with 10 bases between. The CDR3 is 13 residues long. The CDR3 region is CASSARDEETQYF. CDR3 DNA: TGTGCCAGCTCAGCCCGGGACGAAGAGACCCAGTACTTC.

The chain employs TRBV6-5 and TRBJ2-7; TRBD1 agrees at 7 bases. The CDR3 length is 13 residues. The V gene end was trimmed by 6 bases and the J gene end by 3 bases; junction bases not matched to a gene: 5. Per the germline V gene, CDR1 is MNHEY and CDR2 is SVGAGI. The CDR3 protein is CASSLTGFYEQYF. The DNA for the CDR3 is TGTGCCAGCAGCCTGACAGGGTTCTACGAGCAGTACTTC.

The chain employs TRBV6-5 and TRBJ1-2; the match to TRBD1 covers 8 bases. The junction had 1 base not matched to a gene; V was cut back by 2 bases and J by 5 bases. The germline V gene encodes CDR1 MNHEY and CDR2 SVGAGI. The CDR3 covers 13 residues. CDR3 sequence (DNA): TGTGCCAGCAGTTACACAGGGGGGTATGGCTACACCTTC. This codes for CASSYTGGYGYTF.

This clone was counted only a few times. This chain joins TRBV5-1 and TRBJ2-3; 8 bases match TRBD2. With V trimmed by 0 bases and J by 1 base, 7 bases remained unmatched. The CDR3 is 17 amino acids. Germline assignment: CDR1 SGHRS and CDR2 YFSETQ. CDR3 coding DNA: TGCGCCAGCAGCTTGGGGGGGACTAGAGGAGGCACAGATACGCAGTATTTT. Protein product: CASSLGGTRGGTDTQYF.

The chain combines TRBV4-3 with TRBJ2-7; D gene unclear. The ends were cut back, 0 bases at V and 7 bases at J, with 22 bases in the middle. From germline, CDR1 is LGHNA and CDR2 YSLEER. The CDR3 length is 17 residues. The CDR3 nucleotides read TGCGCCAGCAGCCAAGATTGGGGTGCGACCGGCCATCGGGAGCAGTACTTC. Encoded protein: CASSQDWGATGHREQYF.

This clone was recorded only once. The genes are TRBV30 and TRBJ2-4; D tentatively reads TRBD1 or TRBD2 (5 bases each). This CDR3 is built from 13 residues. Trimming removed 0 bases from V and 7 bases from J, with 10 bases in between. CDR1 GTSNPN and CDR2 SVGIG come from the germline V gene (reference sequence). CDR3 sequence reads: CAWSVPGLNIQYF. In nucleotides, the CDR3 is TGTGCCTGGAGTGTGCCGGGGCTGAACATTCAGTACTTC.

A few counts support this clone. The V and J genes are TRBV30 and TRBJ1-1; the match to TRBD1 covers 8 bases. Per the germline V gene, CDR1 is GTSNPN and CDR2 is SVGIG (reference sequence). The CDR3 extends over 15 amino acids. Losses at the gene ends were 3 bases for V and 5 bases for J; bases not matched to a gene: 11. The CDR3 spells CAWSGGQGLGTEAFF. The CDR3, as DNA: TGTGCCTGGAGCGGCGGACAGGGTCTAGGGACTGAAGCTTTCTTT. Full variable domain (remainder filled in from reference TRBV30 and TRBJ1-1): SQTIHQWPATLVQPVGSPLSLECTVEGTSNPNLYWYRQAAGRGLQLLFYSVGIGQISSEVPQNLSASRPQDRQFILSSKKLLLSDSGFYLCAWSGGQGLGTEAFFGQGTRLTVV.

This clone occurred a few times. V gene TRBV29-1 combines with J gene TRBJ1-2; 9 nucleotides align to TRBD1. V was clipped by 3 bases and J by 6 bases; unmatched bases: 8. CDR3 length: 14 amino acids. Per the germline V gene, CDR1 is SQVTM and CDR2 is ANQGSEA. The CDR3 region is CSVDPNRGLNGYTF. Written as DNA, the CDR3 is TGCAGCGTTGATCCCAACAGGGGGCTGAATGGCTACACCTTC.

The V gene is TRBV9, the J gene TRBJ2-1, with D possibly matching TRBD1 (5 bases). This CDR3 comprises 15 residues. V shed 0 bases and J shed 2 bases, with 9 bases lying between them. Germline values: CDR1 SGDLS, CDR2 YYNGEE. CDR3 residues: CASSVAGFTYNEQFF. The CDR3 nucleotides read TGTGCCAGCAGCGTAGCAGGGTTCACCTACAATGAGCAGTTCTTC.

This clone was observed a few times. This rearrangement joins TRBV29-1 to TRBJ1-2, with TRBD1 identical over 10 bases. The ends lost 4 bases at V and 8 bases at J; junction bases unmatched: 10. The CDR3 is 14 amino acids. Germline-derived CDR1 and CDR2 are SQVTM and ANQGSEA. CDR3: CSVGDDRGRWGYTF. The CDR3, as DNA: TGCAGCGTTGGGGACGACAGGGGGCGTTGGGGCTACACCTTC. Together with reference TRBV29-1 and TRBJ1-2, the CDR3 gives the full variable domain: SAVISQKPSRDICQRGTSLTIQCQVDSQVTMMFWYRQQPGQSLTLIATANQGSEATYESGFVIDKFPISRPNLTFSTLTVSNMSPEDSSIYLCSVGDDRGRWGYTFGSGTRLTVV.

The DNA of the CDR3 is TGCGCCAGCAGCCGAAAGCAGGAGAAAGGGCTGAACACTGAAGCTTTCTTT. Protein: CASSRKQEKGLNTEAFF. The V and J genes are TRBV23-1 and TRBJ1-1; D unclear. TRBV23-1 is given ORF status, its function remaining uncertain. The ends were cut back, 6 bases at V and 0 bases at J, with 20 bases in the middle. This CDR3 is built from 17 residues.

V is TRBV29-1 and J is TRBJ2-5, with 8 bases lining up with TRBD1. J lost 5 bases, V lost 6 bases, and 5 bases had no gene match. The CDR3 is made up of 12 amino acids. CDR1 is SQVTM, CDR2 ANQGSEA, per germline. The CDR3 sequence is CSVGQGTETQYF. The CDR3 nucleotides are TGCAGCGTCGGACAGGGCACTGAGACCCAGTACTTC.

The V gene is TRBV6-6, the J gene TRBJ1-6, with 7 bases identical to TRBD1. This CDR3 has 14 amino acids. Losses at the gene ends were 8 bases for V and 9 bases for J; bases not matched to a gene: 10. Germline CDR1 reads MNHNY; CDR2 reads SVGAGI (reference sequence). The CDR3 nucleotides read TGTGCCAGCGGGGATTTGACAGGGTTTTCACCCCTCCACTTT. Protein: CASGDLTGFSPLHF.

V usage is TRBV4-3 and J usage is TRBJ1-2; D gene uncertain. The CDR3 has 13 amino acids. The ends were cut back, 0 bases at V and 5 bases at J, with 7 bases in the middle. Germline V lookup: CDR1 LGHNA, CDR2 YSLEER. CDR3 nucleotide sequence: TGCGCCAGCAGCCAAGATGGGCAGTATGGCTACACCTTC. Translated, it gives CASSQDGQYGYTF.

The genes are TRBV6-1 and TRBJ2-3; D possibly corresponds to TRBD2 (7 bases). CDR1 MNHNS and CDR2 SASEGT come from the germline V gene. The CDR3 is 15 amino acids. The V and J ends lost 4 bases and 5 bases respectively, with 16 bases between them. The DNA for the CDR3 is TGTGCCAGCAGTGGTCGACTAGGGGGGGTAGATACGCAGTATTTT. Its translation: CASSGRLGGVDTQYF.

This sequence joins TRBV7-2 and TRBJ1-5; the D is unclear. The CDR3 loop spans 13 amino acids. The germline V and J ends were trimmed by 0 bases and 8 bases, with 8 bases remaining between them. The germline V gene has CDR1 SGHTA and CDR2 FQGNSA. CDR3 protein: CASSLAGGKPQHF. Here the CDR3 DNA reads TGTGCCAGCAGCTTAGCTGGTGGTAAGCCCCAGCATTTT.

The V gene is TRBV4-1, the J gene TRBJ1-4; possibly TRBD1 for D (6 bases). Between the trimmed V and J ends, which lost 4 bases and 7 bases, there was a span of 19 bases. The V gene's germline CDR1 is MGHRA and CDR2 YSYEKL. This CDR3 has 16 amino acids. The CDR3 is CASSPPRGRGGEKLFF. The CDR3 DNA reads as TGCGCCAGCAGCCCTCCTAGGGGCAGGGGAGGTGAAAAACTGTTTTTT.

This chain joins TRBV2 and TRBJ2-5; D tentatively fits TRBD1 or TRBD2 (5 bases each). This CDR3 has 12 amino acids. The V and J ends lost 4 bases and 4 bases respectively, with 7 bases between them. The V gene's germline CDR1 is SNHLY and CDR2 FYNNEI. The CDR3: CASSGDPETQYF. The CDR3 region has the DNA TGTGCCAGCAGTGGGGACCCAGAGACCCAGTACTTC.

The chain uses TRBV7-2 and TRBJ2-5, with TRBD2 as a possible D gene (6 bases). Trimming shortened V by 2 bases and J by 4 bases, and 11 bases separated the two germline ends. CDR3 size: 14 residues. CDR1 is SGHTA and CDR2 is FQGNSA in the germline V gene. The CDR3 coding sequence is TGTGCCAGCAGCTTAAACGGGGGAGGAGAGACCCAGTACTTC. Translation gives CASSLNGGGETQYF.

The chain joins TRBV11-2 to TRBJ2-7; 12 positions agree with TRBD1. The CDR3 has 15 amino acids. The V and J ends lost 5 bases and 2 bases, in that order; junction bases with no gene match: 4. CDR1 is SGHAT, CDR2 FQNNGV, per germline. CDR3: CASSAGTGGTYEQYF. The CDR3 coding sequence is TGTGCCAGCAGCGCGGGGACAGGGGGCACCTACGAGCAGTACTTC.